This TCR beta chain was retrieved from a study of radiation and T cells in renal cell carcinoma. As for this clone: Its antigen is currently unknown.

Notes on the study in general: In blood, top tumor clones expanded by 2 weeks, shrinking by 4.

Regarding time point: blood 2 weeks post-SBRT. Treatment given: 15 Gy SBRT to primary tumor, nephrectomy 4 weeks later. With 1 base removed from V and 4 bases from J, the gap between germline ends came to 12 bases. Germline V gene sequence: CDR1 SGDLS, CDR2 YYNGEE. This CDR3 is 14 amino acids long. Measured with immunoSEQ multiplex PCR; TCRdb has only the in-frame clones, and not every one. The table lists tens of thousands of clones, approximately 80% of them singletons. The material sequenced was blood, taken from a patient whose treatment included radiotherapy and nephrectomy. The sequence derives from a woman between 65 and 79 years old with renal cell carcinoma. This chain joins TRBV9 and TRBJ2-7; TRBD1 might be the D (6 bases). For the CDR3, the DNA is TGTGCCAGCAGCGTAAGACCAGGGGTGTACGAGCAGTACTTC. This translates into CASSVRPGVYEQYF.